This T cell receptor beta chain is drawn from a study of T-cell memory formation after mild COVID-19. Findings and caveats of the study: The appearance of some responding clones in pre-infection memory suggested that cross-reactive memory joined. CD4/CD8 balance characterized clones contracting day 15 to 85, and CD4+ skew characterized later expanders.

Barcoded TCR alpha and TCR beta cDNA libraries with UMIs came from 5'RACE using constant-segment primers. One entry per CDR3 protein, called by TCRdb with MiXCR from the 5' RACE reads. In the table there are approximately 300,000 distinct CDR3 sequences, approximately 15% of which are singletons. This CDR3 is 15 amino acids long. CDR1 is MNHEY and CDR2 is SVGAGI in the germline V gene. The V and J ends lost 0 bases and 1 base respectively, with 8 bases between them. Turning to this clonotype: No antigen is known for it.

Sequenced: PBMCs or a T cell subset sorted from them (not recorded which). This TCR was recovered from a man aged 18 to 29 who had mild COVID-19 (a few samples of this study predate the infection). Cell type and time point are not known. The chain joins TRBV6-5 to TRBJ2-3; D unclear. CDR3 protein: CASSYSSAGTDTQYF. CDR3 sequence (DNA): TGTGCCAGCAGTTACTCTTCGGCAGGCACAGATACGCAGTATTTT.